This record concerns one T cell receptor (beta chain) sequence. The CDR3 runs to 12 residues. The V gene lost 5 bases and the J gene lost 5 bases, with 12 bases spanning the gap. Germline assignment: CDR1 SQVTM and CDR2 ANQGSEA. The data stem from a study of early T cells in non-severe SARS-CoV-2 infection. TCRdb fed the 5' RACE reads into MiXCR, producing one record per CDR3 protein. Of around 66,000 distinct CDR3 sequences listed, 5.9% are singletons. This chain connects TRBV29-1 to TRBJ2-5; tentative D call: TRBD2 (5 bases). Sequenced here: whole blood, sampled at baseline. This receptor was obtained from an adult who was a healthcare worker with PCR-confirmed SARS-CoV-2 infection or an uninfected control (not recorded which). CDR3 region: CSVTLAGETQYF. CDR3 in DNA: TGCAGCGTTACCCTAGCAGGCGAGACCCAGTACTTC.